The source of this T cell receptor (beta chain) is a study of cytomegalovirus exposure and HLA in healthy donors. Both 60 Vbeta primers and 13 Jbeta primers went into the PCR. Assay: immunoSEQ multiplex PCR; the TCRdb copy retains only in-frame clones and omits some. This sample has about 150,000 clones; 65% to 85% occur once, and the top ten carry about 3.4%. Study results and caveats: Associated with HLA alleles at 0.05 false discovery rate in a later analysis were 16,951 TCR beta sequences.

Germline V gene data show CDR1 as MDHEN and CDR2 as SYDVKM. This CDR3 has 16 residues. Trimming removed 1 base from V and 3 bases from J, with 12 bases in between. As to this clone: Its antigen is currently unknown.

V usage is TRBV28 and J usage is TRBJ2-2, with D possibly matching TRBD2 (6 bases). This TCR derives from a woman aged 50 to 65 in good health and CMV-seropositive. The sequenced sample consisted of PBMCs. The CDR3 here is CASSLLGRGDTGELFF. In nucleotides, the CDR3 is TGTGCCAGCAGTTTATTAGGGCGGGGCGACACCGGGGAGCTGTTTTTT.